The clone carrying this TCR beta chain appeared many times. Its antigen is still unknown. This CDR3 region has 16 residues. Deletions cut 1 base from V and 0 bases from J, with 11 bases between. Germline values: CDR1 SEHNR, CDR2 FQNEAQ (reference sequence). Newly diagnosed hyperthyroidism, duration under 2 months, in patients aged 18 to 65. This sample was taken from a study of T cells in Graves' hyperthyroidism and ophthalmopathy. Across the study: Peripheral blood was acquired at first diagnosis, ahead of any therapy whatsoever.

The source material, RNA transcripts, was used to amplify TCR beta CDR3 regions. The primer set for the first-round RT-PCR of the TCR CDR3 was HTBI. MiXCR, applied by TCRdb to the multiplex PCR reads, yields one record per CDR3 protein. Of about 380,000 distinct CDR3 sequences listed, approximately 14% are singletons. Study results and limitations: Within blood appeared most thyroid clonotypes that had expanded above 0.001.

V is TRBV7-9 and J is TRBJ2-3, with a weak D call TRBD2 (6 bases). Sequencing was performed on blood. The sequence was obtained from a woman aged 55-75 years with Graves' hyperthyroidism. In nucleotides, the CDR3 is TGTGCCAGCAGCTTAGGGACTACTTACAGCACAGATACGCAGTATTTT. Residues: CASSLGTTYSTDTQYF.